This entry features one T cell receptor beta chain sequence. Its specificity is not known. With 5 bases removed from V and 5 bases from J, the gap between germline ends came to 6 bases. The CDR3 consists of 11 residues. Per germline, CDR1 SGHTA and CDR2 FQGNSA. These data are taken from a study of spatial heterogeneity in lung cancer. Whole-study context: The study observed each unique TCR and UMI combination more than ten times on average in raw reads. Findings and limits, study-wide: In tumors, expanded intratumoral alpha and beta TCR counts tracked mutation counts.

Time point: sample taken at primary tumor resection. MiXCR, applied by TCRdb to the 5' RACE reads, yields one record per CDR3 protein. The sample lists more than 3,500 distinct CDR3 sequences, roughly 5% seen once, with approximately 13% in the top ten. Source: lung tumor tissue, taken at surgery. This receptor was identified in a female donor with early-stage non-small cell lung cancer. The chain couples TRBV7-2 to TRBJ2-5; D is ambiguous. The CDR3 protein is CASSPRETQYF. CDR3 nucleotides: TGTGCCAGCAGCCCTAGGGAGACCCAGTACTTC.